This note documents a single T cell receptor beta chain sequence. The data originate from a study of blood T cells in healthy people across ages. Study-wide context: Per every two T cells, about one barcoded beta molecule was captured by template switching.

The second PCR ran about 6 to 12 cycles with a sample-barcoded 5' primer and J-beta primers. Researchers report that a template-switch adaptor with 12 random nucleotides tagged each cDNA molecule. TCRdb ran MiXCR on the 5' RACE reads and lists one entry per CDR3 protein. The sample yields more than 1.4 million distinct CDR3 sequences, approximately 40% seen once. The V and J ends lost 4 bases and 7 bases respectively, with 17 bases between them. In germline, CDR1 is SGHRS, CDR2 YFSETQ. The CDR3 runs to 14 residues. Those donating, healthy Caucasian individuals from Russia, were aged about 6 to 95. The chain links TRBV5-1 to TRBJ1-2, with D maybe TRBD1 (5 bases). The sequence was obtained from a woman aged 18-29 years in good health. Source material: blood. This CDR3 is CASSVDKGAGGYTF. CDR3 sequence (DNA): TGCGCCAGCAGCGTTGATAAAGGGGCGGGTGGCTACACCTTC.